The next 12 T cell receptor beta chains were all read from a single sample in a study of blood T cells in healthy people across ages. Primers used in a second PCR of about 6 to 12 cycles were a sample-barcoded 5' primer and a J-beta primer mix. TCRdb used MiXCR to reprocess the 5' RACE reads, holding one entry per CDR3 protein. The sample shows 700,000 or so distinct CDR3 sequences, 22% of them seen only once. Sequencing was performed on blood. The receptors were gathered from a man in his 70s in good health.

The chain couples TRBV5-1 to TRBJ2-1, with D tentatively TRBD2 (5 bases). With 1 base removed from V and 4 bases from J, the gap between germline ends came to 12 bases. The length of the CDR3 is 15 residues. Germline CDR1 and CDR2: SGHRS and YFSETQ. CDR3 DNA sequence: TGCGCCAGCAGCTTGTACGCGGGCCTATACAATGAGCAGTTCTTC. Amino acid sequence: CASSLYAGLYNEQFF.

Only a few counts were recorded for this clonotype. This chain joins TRBV9 and TRBJ2-4, with D perhaps TRBD1 (6 bases). V lost 4 bases and J 0 bases, leaving 14 bases between the germline ends. The CDR3 is made up of 16 amino acids. Germline lookup yields CDR1 SGDLS and CDR2 YYNGEE. The CDR3 reads CASSSTGNLAKNIQYF. The CDR3 DNA reads TGTGCCAGCAGCTCAACAGGGAACCTAGCCAAAAACATTCAGTACTTC.

The chain combines TRBV5-1 with TRBJ2-1; 9 bases fit TRBD2. J was trimmed by 4 bases and V by 2 bases; bases with no gene match: 13. Germline V CDR1 and CDR2: SGHRS, YFSETQ. The CDR3 is 18 amino acids. In nucleotides, the CDR3 is TGCGCCAGCAGCTTTCGATCGGGTCTAGCGGGAATTTACAATGAGCAGTTCTTC. This codes for CASSFRSGLAGIYNEQFF.

The genes are TRBV5-1 and TRBJ1-2; maybe TRBD1 (5 bases). V shed 0 bases and J shed 10 bases, with 10 bases lying between them. The germline CDR1 and CDR2 sequences are SGHRS and YFSETQ. The CDR3 extends over 12 amino acids. CDR3 sequence reads: CASSLESGHYTF. CDR3 DNA: TGCGCCAGCAGCTTGGAGTCAGGGCACTACACCTTC.

This clonotype turned up a few times. V is TRBV10-3 and J is TRBJ1-5, with TRBD1 matching over 7 bases. Germline V lookup: CDR1 ENHRY, CDR2 SYGVKD. After removal of 5 bases from V and 6 bases from J, the junction contained 10 bases not matched to a gene. This CDR3 region has 15 residues. CDR3: CAISSTGAAGQPQHF. CDR3 nucleotides: TGTGCCATCAGTTCCACAGGGGCCGCGGGTCAGCCCCAGCATTTT.

The chain has TRBV18 and TRBJ1-3, with no clear D. Trimming left V 6 bases short and J 0 bases short, with 21 bases between. The CDR3 contains 18 residues. The germline V gene encodes CDR1 KGHSH and CDR2 LQKENI. The chain's CDR3 is CASSKSQPEGLSGNTIYF. As DNA, the CDR3 is TGTGCCAGCTCTAAATCCCAACCGGAGGGTCTCTCTGGAAACACCATATATTTT.

This clonotype was counted only a few times. This chain uses TRBV4-1 with TRBJ1-2; a possible D gene is TRBD1 (5 bases). The germline gives CDR1 MGHRA, CDR2 YSYEKL. Trimming stripped 3 bases from V and 4 bases from J, with 9 bases between. This CDR3 has 13 residues. The CDR3 DNA reads TGCGCCAGCAGCCACGATACAGGCTATGGCTACACCTTC. Translation gives CASSHDTGYGYTF.

The chain couples TRBV5-8 to TRBJ2-4; D is perhaps TRBD2 (6 bases). Deletions cut 4 bases from V and 0 bases from J, with 14 bases between. The CDR3 sequence is 16 residues long. The germline CDR1 and CDR2 sequences are SGHTS and YDEGEE. The CDR3 here is CASSQTSQLAKNIQYF. The CDR3 bases are TGTGCCAGCAGCCAGACTAGTCAACTAGCCAAAAACATTCAGTACTTC. The full variable domain, in which reference TRBV5-8 and TRBJ2-4 provide the parts outside the CDR3, is EAGVTQSPTHLIKTRGQQATLRCSPISGHTSVYWYQQALGLGLQFLLWYDEGEERNRGNFPPRFSGRQFPNYSSELNVNALELEDSALYLCASSQTSQLAKNIQYFGAGTRLSVL.

This clonotype was seen a few times. V is TRBV5-1 and J is TRBJ1-1; unclear D gene. With 5 bases removed from V and 2 bases from J, the gap between germline ends came to 10 bases. The germline gives CDR1 SGHRS, CDR2 YFSETQ. There are 13 residues in the CDR3. The CDR3 here is CASRGSDNTEAFF. The CDR3 nucleotides read TGCGCCAGCAGGGGTTCAGATAACACTGAAGCTTTCTTT.

This clonotype was recorded a few times. The rearrangement uses TRBV12-3 or TRBV12-4 and TRBJ1-1; D is uncertain. This CDR3 is built from 11 residues. The V and J ends lost 6 bases and 8 bases respectively, with 10 bases between them. CDR3 in amino acids: CASRRLYEAFF. The CDR3 nucleotides read TGTGCCAGCAGAAGACTGTACGAAGCTTTCTTT.

This clonotype was observed a few times. V usage is TRBV12-3 or TRBV12-4 and J usage is TRBJ2-5; 11 bases agree with TRBD2. This CDR3 has 16 residues. Trimming at V came to 6 bases and at J to 1 base, leaving 7 bases not matched to a gene. The CDR3 loop reads CASRLGTSGGQETQYF. In DNA form, the CDR3 reads TGTGCCAGCAGGCTTGGGACTAGCGGTGGCCAAGAGACCCAGTACTTC.

This clonotype turned up a few times. The chain joins TRBV20-1 to TRBJ1-2; a weak D match, TRBD1 (5 bases). This CDR3 has 13 amino acids. With 6 bases removed from V and 4 bases from J, the gap between germline ends came to 15 bases. Germline CDR1 and CDR2: DFQATT and SNEGSKA (reference sequence). CDR3 DNA sequence: TGCAGTGCGAGGCCCAGGGAGGCCTATGGCTACACCTTC. This gives the protein CSARPREAYGYTF.